The present TCR beta chain was sequenced within a study of vaccination effects on CD4 cells after COVID-19. Study-wide points: Marked clonal contraction of both clone types appeared late after vaccination. The study dataset contains few convalescent patients and includes no early post-infection timepoints.

Under the ViraFEST assay, PBMC were stimulated with viral peptide pools so that antigen-specific CD4+ T cells expanded. Sequencing was performed afterwards. It was after roughly 11 days of culture that CD4+ T cells were isolated. Subjects were given two BNT162b2 or mRNA-1273 vaccine doses. Vaccinated recipients, who were negative for nucleocapsid antibodies, had no history of SARS-CoV-2 infection. Method: immunoSEQ multiplex PCR; TCRdb's copy keeps in-frame clones and lacks some. The table shows over 25,000 clones, with 83% occurring only once. In the case of this clone: The antigen is not known.

Sequenced here: CD4+ T cells from PBMCs cultured with HCoV-NL63 spike peptides, sampled after COVID-19 vaccination. The receptor was isolated from a human donor who received a COVID-19 vaccine. Some clones in this sample may be carry-over from other donors' samples.

CDR3 sequence: CASTPTGNGANVLTF. For the CDR3, the DNA is TGTGCCAGCACTCCAACAGGGAATGGGGCCAACGTCCTGACTTTC. This sequence joins TRBV6-5 and TRBJ2-6; possible D gene TRBD1, 6 bases. Looked up from germline, CDR1 is MNHEY and CDR2 is SVGAGI. The CDR3 length is 15 residues. Deletions cut 7 bases from V and 3 bases from J, with 13 bases between.